These 8 T cell receptor beta chains originate from one sample sequenced in a study of lymphopenia after photon versus proton radiotherapy. The assay was immunoSEQ multiplex PCR, and TCRdb's table has in-frame clones only and misses some. The sample holds several thousand clones; 85% to 90% are singletons and the top ten take over 20%. The starting material was peripheral blood, obtained from a patient treated with photon-based radiotherapy. All receptors derive from a man aged 80 or over with cholangiocarcinoma.

The chain recombines TRBV19 with TRBJ1-1, with D unresolved. Trimming took off 11 bases at V and 1 base at J, with 17 bases between the two ends. From germline, CDR1 is LNHDA and CDR2 SQIVND (reference sequence). The CDR3 loop spans 14 amino acids. CDR3 nucleotide sequence: TGTGCCTCGCAGCGGGCCGTATCGAACACTGAAGCTTTCTTT. This gives the protein CASQRAVSNTEAFF.

The chain couples TRBV27 to TRBJ1-5; no clear D. CDR1 MNHEY and CDR2 SMNVEV come from the germline V gene (reference sequence). Between the trimmed V and J ends, which lost 3 bases and 0 bases, there was a span of 6 bases. The CDR3 has 14 amino acids. The DNA for the CDR3 is TGTGCCAGCAGTTTCAGTAATAGCAATCAGCCCCAGCATTTT. Translated: CASSFSNSNQPQHF.

The rearrangement uses TRBV5-1 and TRBJ2-1; no firm D call. The CDR3 has 16 residues. V was trimmed by 3 bases and J by 1 base, leaving 14 bases between them. CDR1 and CDR2 from the germline V gene are SGHRS and YFSETQ. CDR3: CASSSAGQGSYNEQFF. In DNA, the CDR3 is TGCGCCAGCAGCTCCGCCGGTCAAGGGTCCTACAATGAGCAGTTCTTC.

In this sample, this clone turned up a few times. V usage is TRBV4-2 and J usage is TRBJ2-3; the match to TRBD2 covers 8 bases. The V segment lost 1 base and the J segment 1 base; nucleotides outside the gene matches: 10. This CDR3 is built from 18 residues. Germline assignment: CDR1 LGHNA and CDR2 YNFKEQ. CDR3 DNA: TGTGCCAGCAGCCAAGCACTCTCAGCGGGGGACGGCACAGATACGCAGTATTTT. This codes for CASSQALSAGDGTDTQYF.

The chain uses TRBV7-9 and TRBJ2-2; 12 bases line up with TRBD1. CDR1 and CDR2 from the germline V gene are SEHNR and FQNEAQ (reference sequence). Unmatched junction bases numbered 7, after V lost 5 bases and J lost 6 bases. This CDR3 has 16 residues. CDR3 DNA sequence: TGTGCCAGCAGCCCCCAGGGACAGGGGGCGGCCGGGGAGCTGTTTTTT. The encoded protein is CASSPQGQGAAGELFF.

This clone was counted once. The V gene is TRBV5-6, the J gene TRBJ2-1, with 13 bases identical to TRBD2. Trimming removed 3 bases from V and 1 base from J; junction bases left unmatched: 4. Germline V gene data show CDR1 as SGHDT and CDR2 as YYEEEE. This CDR3 contains 17 residues. The CDR3 DNA sequence: TGTGCCAGCAGCTGGGGACTAGCGGGGTCTTCCTACAATGAGCAGTTCTTC. It codes for CASSWGLAGSSYNEQFF.

The rearrangement links TRBV6-1 to TRBJ1-2; D remains unclear. Germline assignment: CDR1 MNHNS and CDR2 SASEGT. This CDR3 comprises 12 residues. Trimming shortened V by 3 bases and J by 6 bases, and 8 bases separated the two germline ends. The CDR3 loop is CASSDPRHGYTF. The CDR3 DNA follows: TGTGCCAGCAGTGATCCGCGCCATGGCTACACCTTC.

The CDR3, as DNA: TGTGCCAGCAGCTTAGCGGGGACAGAGAATTCACCCCTCCACTTT. Its translation is CASSLAGTENSPLHF. This chain links TRBV7-8 with TRBJ1-6; TRBD1 matches at 7 bases. The CDR3 extends over 15 amino acids. Trimming at V came to 0 bases and at J to 7 bases, leaving 3 bases not matched to a gene. CDR1 and CDR2 from the germline V gene are SGHVS and FQNEAQ.